What follows are 25 T cell receptor beta chains derived from one specimen sequenced in a study of blood T cells in healthy people across ages. A J-beta primer mix and a sample-barcoded 5' primer were used in a second PCR of about 7 to 12 cycles. Via MiXCR, TCRdb re-called the 5' RACE reads, giving one row per CDR3 protein. The data hold 760,000 or so distinct CDR3 sequences, with 25% observed a single time. The same data also went into a second study, on T cells of mothers and their children.

The sequencing sample was made of blood. The receptors come from a boy younger than 18 in good health.

Only a few counts were recorded for this clonotype. The DNA of the CDR3 is TGTGCCAGCGCCCTTTTGACAGATACGCAGTATTTT. This codes for CASALLTDTQYF. The chain has TRBV12-3 or TRBV12-4 and TRBJ2-3; D gene ambiguous. This CDR3 has 12 residues. Trimming cost V 8 bases and J 3 bases, with 9 bases left between them.

This clonotype was counted only a few times. The gene calls are TRBV11-2 and TRBJ2-3, with 7 bases matching TRBD2. Germline V gene data show CDR1 as SGHAT and CDR2 as FQNNGV. With V trimmed by 3 bases and J by 4 bases, 4 bases remained unmatched. This CDR3 has 14 amino acids. The CDR3 nucleotides are TGTGCCAGCAGCTTGGGGACTATGCCAGATACGCAGTATTTT. This translates into CASSLGTMPDTQYF.

This clonotype was counted a few times. V gene TRBV12-3 or TRBV12-4 combines with J gene TRBJ2-3; possible D gene TRBD2, 6 bases. The CDR3 extends over 17 amino acids. The V end was cut by 5 bases, the J end by 4 bases, with 22 bases between. The CDR3 DNA reads TGTGCCAGCAGTCTCCCTATTAGGCGTCGGGACTCAGATACGCAGTATTTT. Protein: CASSLPIRRRDSDTQYF.

This clonotype was picked up a small number of times. The chain links TRBV11-2 to TRBJ2-1; 12 bases agree with TRBD2. Looked up from germline, CDR1 is SGHAT and CDR2 is FQNNGV. Trimming cost V 5 bases and J 6 bases; bases outside gene matches: 8. CDR3 length: 16 amino acids. The CDR3 sequence: CASSPQLAGGSNEQFF. CDR3 nucleotide sequence: TGTGCCAGCAGCCCTCAACTAGCGGGGGGTTCCAATGAGCAGTTCTTC.

The genes are TRBV5-1 and TRBJ2-2; 11 positions agree with TRBD2. The germline V gene encodes CDR1 SGHRS and CDR2 YFSETQ. This CDR3 region has 16 residues. The V and J ends lost 5 bases and 8 bases, in that order; junction bases with no gene match: 11. The CDR3: CASRPLAGGITGELFF. DNA for the CDR3: TGCGCCAGCAGACCCCTAGCGGGGGGTATCACGGGGGAGCTGTTTTTT.

The chain has TRBV2 and TRBJ2-3; 8 nucleotides line up with TRBD1. Germline V gene data show CDR1 as SNHLY and CDR2 as FYNNEI. This CDR3 has 14 amino acids. V lost 3 bases and J lost 6; bases outside the gene matches: 5. The DNA of the CDR3 is TGTGCCAGCAGTGAGGGCAGGGGGCGCGATACGCAGTATTTT. This sequence encodes CASSEGRGRDTQYF. The full variable domain, its missing parts supplied by reference TRBV2 and TRBJ2-3, is EPEVTQTPSHQVTQMGQEVILRCVPISNHLYFYWYRQILGQKVEFLVSFYNNEISEKSEIFDDQFSVERPDGSNFTLKIRSTKLEDSAMYFCASSEGRGRDTQYFGPGTRLTVL.

This clonotype was counted between two and nine times. The CDR3 DNA is TGTGCCAGCAGACTTATTCGGGCAGAGAACACTGAAGCTTTCTTT. Its translation is CASRLIRAENTEAFF. The chain links TRBV6-6 to TRBJ1-1; unclear D gene. Germline V gene sequence: CDR1 MNHNY, CDR2 SVGAGI (reference sequence). Trimming left V 6 bases short and J 1 base short, with 15 bases between. The CDR3 totals 15 residues.

The chain employs TRBV28 and TRBJ2-7; D is ambiguous. Germline V gene sequence: CDR1 MDHEN, CDR2 SYDVKM. Trimming shortened V by 6 bases and J by 1 base, and 16 bases separated the two germline ends. There are 15 residues in the CDR3. CDR3 in DNA: TGTGCCAGCAGCCCCCCCGCGCACGGTTCCTACGAGCAGTACTTC. This sequence encodes CASSPPAHGSYEQYF.

The rearrangement uses TRBV20-1 and TRBJ1-4; 8 positions match TRBD1. The CDR3 covers 13 residues. V dropped 2 bases and J dropped 11; count of bases not matched to a gene: 7. Germline assignment: CDR1 DFQATT and CDR2 SNEGSKA (reference sequence). The DNA of the CDR3 is TGCAGTGCTAGACAGGGGGCAACGGATAAACTGTTTTTT. Its translation: CSARQGATDKLFF.

This clonotype was seen only a few times. The chain uses TRBV29-1 and TRBJ2-2; the match to TRBD1 covers 8 bases. The length of the CDR3 is 14 residues. V was clipped by 3 bases and J by 4 bases; unmatched bases: 4. Germline CDR1 is SQVTM and CDR2 is ANQGSEA. As DNA, the CDR3 is TGCAGCGTTGAGGGACAGGTGGGCACCGGGGAGCTGTTTTTT. Translation: CSVEGQVGTGELFF.

The chain carries TRBV24-1 and TRBJ1-2; D gene unclear. The V gene lost 3 bases and the J gene lost 10 bases, with 11 bases spanning the gap. The germline gives CDR1 KGHDR, CDR2 SFDVKD. The CDR3 length is 12 residues. The CDR3 nucleotides are TGTGCCACCAGTGATGGGCCCAACGCCTACACCTTC. Its protein is CATSDGPNAYTF.

On this clonotype: Mismatch with germline at one junction end may stem from a read error. The V and J genes are TRBV2 and TRBJ2-3; no reliable D call. The V gene's germline CDR1 is SNHLY and CDR2 FYNNEI. The CDR3 has 16 residues. The CDR3 DNA follows: TGTGCCAGCATTAACCCCGGACCTCCCCCACACCCAGAGTTCGTTTTT. It translates to CASINPGPPPHPEFVF.

The chain is built from TRBV7-6 and TRBJ2-7; 7 bases match TRBD1. The J call may be incorrect, as the DNA end agrees better with TRBJ2-5. Germline V gives CDR1 SGHVS, CDR2 FNYEAQ. This CDR3 contains 14 residues. The CDR3 region is CASSGETGIETQYF. CDR3 bases: TGTGCCAGCAGCGGGGAGACAGGGATAGAGACCCAGTACTTC.

This clonotype was observed a few times. The chain carries TRBV12-3 or TRBV12-4 and TRBJ2-1, with 9 bases fitting TRBD2. The J call is uncertain, as TRBJ2-5 better fits the DNA end. The CDR3 totals 16 residues. This CDR3 is CASSSRGSGSEETQYF. For the CDR3, the DNA is TGTGCCAGCAGTTCCCGGGGTAGCGGGAGTGAGGAGACCCAGTACTTC.

The chain has TRBV5-1 and TRBJ1-5, with 8 bases lining up with TRBD1. The CDR3 has 15 residues. V trimming: 0 bases; J trimming: 3 bases; junction bases outside the gene matches: 2. Germline CDR1 SGHRS, CDR2 YFSETQ. CDR3 residues: CASSLGTGNNQPQHF. DNA of the CDR3: TGCGCCAGCAGCTTGGGGACAGGGAACAATCAGCCCCAGCATTTT. The complete variable domain, with remaining parts taken from reference TRBV5-1 and TRBJ1-5, reads KAGVTQTPRYLIKTRGQQVTLSCSPISGHRSVSWYQQTPGQGLQFLFEYFSETQRNKGNFPGRFSGRQFSNSRSEMNVSTLELGDSALYLCASSLGTGNNQPQHFGDGTRLSIL.

The genes are TRBV27 and TRBJ2-7; 12 bases fit TRBD2. The CDR3 has 16 residues. CDR1 and CDR2 from the germline V gene are MNHEY and SMNVEV (reference sequence). The ends lost 5 bases at V and 7 bases at J; junction bases unmatched: 12. CDR3: CASSPLAGGPSGEQYF. The CDR3 DNA sequence: TGTGCCAGCAGTCCTCTAGCGGGAGGGCCCTCAGGGGAGCAGTACTTC.

This clonotype was observed a handful of times. This chain links TRBV4-1 with TRBJ1-4, with TRBD1 identical over 8 bases. V lost 4 bases, J lost 8 bases, and 12 bases stayed unmatched. Germline V lookup: CDR1 MGHRA, CDR2 YSYEKL. This CDR3 has 16 amino acids. The CDR3 DNA is TGCGCCAGCAGCCGCCCGGACGGGACAGGAGTAGAAAAACTGTTTTTT. This encodes CASSRPDGTGVEKLFF.

J is TRBJ2-5 and V is TRBV19, with 7 bases aligning to TRBD1. The DNA end is a closer match to TRBJ2-7, so the J assignment may be wrong. This CDR3 is 15 amino acids long. CDR1 and CDR2 (germline): LNHDA, SQIVND (reference sequence). The CDR3 sequence is CASNAGQAWSYEQYF. The CDR3 DNA sequence: TGTGCCAGTAACGCAGGACAGGCCTGGTCCTACGAGCAGTACTTC.

This clonotype was seen a handful of times. CDR3 region: CATSRTPSRGSSYNEQFF. The CDR3, as DNA: TGTGCCACCAGCAGAACCCCGTCCAGGGGGAGCTCCTACAATGAGCAGTTCTTC. The gene calls are TRBV15 and TRBJ2-1; TRBD1 matches at 7 bases. The germline V gene encodes CDR1 LNHNV and CDR2 YYDKDF (reference sequence). V gave up 2 bases and J gave up 0 bases; unmatched junction bases: 10. This CDR3 region has 18 residues. The whole variable domain, filled in from reference TRBV15 and TRBJ2-1, reads DAMVIQNPRYQVTQFGKPVTLSCSQTLNHNVMYWYQQKSSQAPKLLFHYYDKDFNNEADTPDNFQSRRPNTSFCFLDIRSPGLGDTAMYLCATSRTPSRGSSYNEQFFGPGTRLTVL.

This rearrangement joins TRBV12-3 or TRBV12-4 to TRBJ2-1; D not resolved. The V end lost 3 bases, the J end lost 9 bases, and 6 bases lay between the germline ends. The CDR3 is made up of 11 amino acids. The CDR3 DNA follows: TGTGCCAGCAGTTTTCGAAGTGAGCAGTTCTTC. Translated: CASSFRSEQFF.

This clonotype has a handful of counts. The chain employs TRBV29-1 and TRBJ2-1; 7 bases align to TRBD2. Germline V gene lookup returns CDR1 SQVTM and CDR2 ANQGSEA. Losses at the gene ends were 3 bases for V and 3 bases for J; bases not matched to a gene: 5. This CDR3 has 14 residues. CDR3 sequence: CSVESLAVYNEQFF. Here the CDR3 DNA reads TGCAGCGTTGAGTCCCTAGCGGTCTACAATGAGCAGTTCTTC.

This chain connects TRBV5-6 to TRBJ2-5, with 11 bases that match TRBD2. The end of the DNA aligns better with TRBJ2-7, so the J call may be wrong. Germline CDR1 and CDR2: SGHDT and YYEEEE. CDR3 length: 15 residues. Here the CDR3 reads CASSYSGGDPYEQYF. The DNA of the CDR3 is TGTGCCAGCAGTTATAGCGGGGGGGACCCCTACGAGCAGTACTTC.

V and J are TRBV3-1 and TRBJ1-5; tentatively, D is TRBD1 (5 bases). Trimming left V 5 bases short and J 5 bases short, with 7 bases between. Germline CDR1 and CDR2: LGHDT and YNNKEL (reference sequence). There are 12 residues in the CDR3. CDR3 protein: CASSEGYQPQHF. CDR3 nucleotide sequence: TGTGCCAGCAGCGAGGGGTATCAGCCCCAGCATTTT.

The chain combines TRBV12-5 with TRBJ1-5; 7 nucleotides line up with TRBD1. The V segment lost 4 bases and the J segment 5 bases; nucleotides outside the gene matches: 5. The germline CDR1 and CDR2 sequences are LGHNT and FRNRAP. The CDR3 is 14 amino acids. CDR3 in DNA: TGTGCTAGTGGTTCCGGACAGGAGCATCAGCCCCAGCATTTT. Amino acid sequence: CASGSGQEHQPQHF.

This rearrangement joins TRBV6-2 or TRBV6-3 to TRBJ2-5, with D perhaps TRBD2 (6 bases). The J call may be incorrect, as the DNA end agrees better with TRBJ2-7. The length of the CDR3 is 14 residues. Germline V gene lookup returns CDR1 MNHEY and CDR2 SVGEGT. Here the CDR3 DNA reads TGTGCCAGCAATCCCTACGGGAGTAGTTACGAGCAGTACTTC. Its translation: CASNPYGSSYEQYF.